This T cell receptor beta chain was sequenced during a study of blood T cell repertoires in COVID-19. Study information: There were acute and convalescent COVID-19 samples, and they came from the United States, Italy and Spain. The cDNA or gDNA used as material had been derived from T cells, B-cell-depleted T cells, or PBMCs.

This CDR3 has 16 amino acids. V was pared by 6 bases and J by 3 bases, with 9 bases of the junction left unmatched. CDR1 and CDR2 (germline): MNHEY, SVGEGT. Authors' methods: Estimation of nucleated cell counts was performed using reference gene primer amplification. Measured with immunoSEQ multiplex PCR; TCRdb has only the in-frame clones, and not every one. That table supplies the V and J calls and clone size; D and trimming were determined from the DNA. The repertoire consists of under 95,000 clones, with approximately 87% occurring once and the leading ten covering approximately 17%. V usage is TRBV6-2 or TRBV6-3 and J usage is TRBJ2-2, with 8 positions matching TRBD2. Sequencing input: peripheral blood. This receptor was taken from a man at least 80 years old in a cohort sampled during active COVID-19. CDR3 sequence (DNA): TGTGCCAGCAGCTCCATCGGGGGGGCGGACACCGGGGAGCTGTTTTTT. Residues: CASSSIGGADTGELFF.